This T cell receptor beta chain was identified in a study of blood T cells in healthy people across ages. Study in general: For every two T cells, template switching captured about one barcoded beta molecule.

V lost 2 bases and J lost 9, with 12 bases in between. Germline V CDR1 and CDR2: MDHEN, SYDVKM. This CDR3 has 13 amino acids. The donors, healthy Caucasians from Russia, were aged roughly 6 to 100. Notes on this clonotype: As yet, its antigen is unknown.

Study outcomes and limitations: The study found TCR beta diversity correlated strongly with naive T cell percentage.

For the second PCR, which ran for roughly 6 to 11 cycles, a sample-barcoded 5' primer and a J-beta primer mix were used. TCRdb reprocessed the 5' RACE reads via MiXCR and lists one record per CDR3 protein. Of roughly 2 million distinct CDR3 sequences in the sample, approximately 50% are singletons; the top ten hold roughly 2%. This clonotype originated in a woman between 40 and 50 years old in good health. V gene TRBV28 combines with J gene TRBJ2-3; the D gene is possibly TRBD1 (5 bases). The sequencing input was blood. CDR3 nucleotide sequence: TGTGCCAGCAGTTTAAGGGGCACGGTAACGCAGTATTTT. This gives the protein CASSLRGTVTQYF.